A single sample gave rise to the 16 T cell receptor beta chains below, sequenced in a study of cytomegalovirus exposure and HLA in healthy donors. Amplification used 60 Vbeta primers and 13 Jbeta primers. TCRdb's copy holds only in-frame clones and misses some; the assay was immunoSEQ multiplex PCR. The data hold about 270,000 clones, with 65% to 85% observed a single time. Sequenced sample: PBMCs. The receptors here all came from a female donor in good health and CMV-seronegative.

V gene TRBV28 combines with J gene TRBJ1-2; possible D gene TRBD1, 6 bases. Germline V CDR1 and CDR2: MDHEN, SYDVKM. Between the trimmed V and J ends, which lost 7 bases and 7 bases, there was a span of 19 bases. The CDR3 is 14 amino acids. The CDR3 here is CASTTIWGGLGYTF. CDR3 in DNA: TGTGCCAGCACCACTATTTGGGGGGGGCTTGGCTACACCTTC.

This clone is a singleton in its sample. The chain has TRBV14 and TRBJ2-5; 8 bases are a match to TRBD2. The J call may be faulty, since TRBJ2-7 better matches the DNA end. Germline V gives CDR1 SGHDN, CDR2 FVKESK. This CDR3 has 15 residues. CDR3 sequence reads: CASSQAGGPLDEQYF. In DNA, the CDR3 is TGTGCCAGCAGCCAAGCGGGAGGGCCTCTGGACGAGCAGTACTTC.

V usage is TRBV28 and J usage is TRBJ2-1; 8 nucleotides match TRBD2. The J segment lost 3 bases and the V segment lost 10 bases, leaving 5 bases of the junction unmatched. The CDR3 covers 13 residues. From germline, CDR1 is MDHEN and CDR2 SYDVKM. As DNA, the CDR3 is TGTGCCATCTCCGGGACTAGCTACAATGAGCAGTTCTTC. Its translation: CAISGTSYNEQFF.

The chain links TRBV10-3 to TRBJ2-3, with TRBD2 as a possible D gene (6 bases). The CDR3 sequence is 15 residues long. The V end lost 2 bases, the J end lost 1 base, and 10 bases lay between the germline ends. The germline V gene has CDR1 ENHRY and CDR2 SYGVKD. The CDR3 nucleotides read TGTGCCATCAGTGAGAGGCGGGACGGCACAGATACGCAGTATTTT. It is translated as CAISERRDGTDTQYF.

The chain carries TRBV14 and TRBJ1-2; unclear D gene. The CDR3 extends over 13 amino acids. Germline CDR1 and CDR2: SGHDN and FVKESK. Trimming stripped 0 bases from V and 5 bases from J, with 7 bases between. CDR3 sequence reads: CASSQEQQYGYTF. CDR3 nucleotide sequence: TGTGCCAGCAGCCAAGAACAGCAATATGGCTACACCTTC.

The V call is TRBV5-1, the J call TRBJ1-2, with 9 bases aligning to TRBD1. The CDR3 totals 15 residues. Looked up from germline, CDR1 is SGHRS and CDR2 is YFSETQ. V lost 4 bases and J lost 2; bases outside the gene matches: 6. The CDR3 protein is CASSLWTGDNYGYTF. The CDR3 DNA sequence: TGCGCCAGCAGCCTTTGGACAGGGGACAACTATGGCTACACCTTC.

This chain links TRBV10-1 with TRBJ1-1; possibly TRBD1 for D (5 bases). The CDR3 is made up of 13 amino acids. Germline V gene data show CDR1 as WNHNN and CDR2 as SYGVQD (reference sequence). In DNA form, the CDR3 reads TGCCTCGTTAAAGGGGCCATGAACACTGAAGCTTTCTTT. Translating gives CLVKGAMNTEAFF.

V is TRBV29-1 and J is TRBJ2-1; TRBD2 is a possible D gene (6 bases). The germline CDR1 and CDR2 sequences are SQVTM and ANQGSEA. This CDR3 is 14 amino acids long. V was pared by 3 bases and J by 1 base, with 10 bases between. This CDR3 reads CSVDPGGSYNEQFF. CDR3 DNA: TGCAGCGTTGACCCTGGGGGGTCCTACAATGAGCAGTTCTTC.

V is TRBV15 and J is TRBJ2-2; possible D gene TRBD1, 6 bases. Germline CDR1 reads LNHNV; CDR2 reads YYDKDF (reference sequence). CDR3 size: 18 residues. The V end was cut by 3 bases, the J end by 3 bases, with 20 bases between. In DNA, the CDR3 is TGTGCCACCAGCAGCGCCCCCCCGGGACACCTTTACACCGGGGAGCTGTTTTTT. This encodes CATSSAPPGHLYTGELFF.

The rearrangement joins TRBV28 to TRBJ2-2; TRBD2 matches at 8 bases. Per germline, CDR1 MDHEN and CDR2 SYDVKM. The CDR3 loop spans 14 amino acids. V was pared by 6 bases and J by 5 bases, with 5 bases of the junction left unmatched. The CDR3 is CASSVSGMTGELFF. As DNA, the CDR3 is TGTGCCAGCAGCGTTAGCGGGATGACCGGGGAGCTGTTTTTT.

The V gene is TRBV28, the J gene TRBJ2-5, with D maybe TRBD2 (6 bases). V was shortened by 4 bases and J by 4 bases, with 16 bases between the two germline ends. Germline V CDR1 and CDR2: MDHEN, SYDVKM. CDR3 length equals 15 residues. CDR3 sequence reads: CASSSRGGDRETQYF. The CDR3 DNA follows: TGTGCCAGCAGTTCAAGGGGAGGAGACCGAGAGACCCAGTACTTC.

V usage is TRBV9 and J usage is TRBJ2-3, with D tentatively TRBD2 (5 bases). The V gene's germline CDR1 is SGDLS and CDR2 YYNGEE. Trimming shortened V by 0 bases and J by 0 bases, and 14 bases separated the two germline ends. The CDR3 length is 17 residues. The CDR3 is CASSVGALAASTDTQYF. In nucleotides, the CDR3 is TGTGCCAGCAGCGTAGGGGCCCTAGCCGCAAGCACAGATACGCAGTATTTT.

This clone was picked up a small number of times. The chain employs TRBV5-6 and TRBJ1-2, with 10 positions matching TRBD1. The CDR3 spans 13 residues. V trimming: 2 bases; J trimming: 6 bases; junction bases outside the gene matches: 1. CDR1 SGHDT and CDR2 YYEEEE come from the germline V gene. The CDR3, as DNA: TGTGCCAGCAGCTTCGGACAGGGGGATGGCTACACCTTC. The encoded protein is CASSFGQGDGYTF.

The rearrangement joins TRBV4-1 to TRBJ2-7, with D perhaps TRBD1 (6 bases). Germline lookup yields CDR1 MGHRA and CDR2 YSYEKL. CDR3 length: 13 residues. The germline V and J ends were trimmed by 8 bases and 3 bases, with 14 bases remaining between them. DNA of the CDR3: TGCGCCAGCTCTCCGGGACAAGTCTACGAGCAGTACTTC. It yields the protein CASSPGQVYEQYF.

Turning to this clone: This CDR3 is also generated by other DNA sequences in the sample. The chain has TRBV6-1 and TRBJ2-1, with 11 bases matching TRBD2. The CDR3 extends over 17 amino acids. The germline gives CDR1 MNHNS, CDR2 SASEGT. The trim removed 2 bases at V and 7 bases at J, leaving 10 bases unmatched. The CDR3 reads CASSEPPGLAVYNEQFF. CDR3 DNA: TGTGCCAGCAGTGAACCCCCGGGACTAGCGGTGTATAATGAGCAGTTCTTC.

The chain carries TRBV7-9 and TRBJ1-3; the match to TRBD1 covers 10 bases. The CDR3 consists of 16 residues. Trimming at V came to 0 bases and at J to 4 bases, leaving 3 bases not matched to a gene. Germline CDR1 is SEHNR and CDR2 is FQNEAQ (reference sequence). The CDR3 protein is CASSLAGTGDGNTIYF. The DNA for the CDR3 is TGTGCCAGCAGCTTAGCAGGGACAGGGGACGGAAACACCATATATTTT.